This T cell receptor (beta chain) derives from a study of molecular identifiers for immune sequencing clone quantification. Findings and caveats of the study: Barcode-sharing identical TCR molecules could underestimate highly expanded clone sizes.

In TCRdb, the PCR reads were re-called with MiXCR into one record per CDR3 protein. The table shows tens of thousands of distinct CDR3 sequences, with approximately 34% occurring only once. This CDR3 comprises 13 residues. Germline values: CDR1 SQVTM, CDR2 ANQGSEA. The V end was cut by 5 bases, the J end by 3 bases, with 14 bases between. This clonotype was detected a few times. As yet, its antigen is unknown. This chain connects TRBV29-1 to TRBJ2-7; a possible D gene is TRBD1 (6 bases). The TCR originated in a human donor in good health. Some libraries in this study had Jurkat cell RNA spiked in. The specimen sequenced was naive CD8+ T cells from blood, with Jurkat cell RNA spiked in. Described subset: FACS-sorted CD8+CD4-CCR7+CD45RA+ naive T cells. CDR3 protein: CSVPGQTGYEQYF. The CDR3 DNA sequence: TGCAGCGTTCCCGGACAGACCGGCTACGAGCAGTACTTC.